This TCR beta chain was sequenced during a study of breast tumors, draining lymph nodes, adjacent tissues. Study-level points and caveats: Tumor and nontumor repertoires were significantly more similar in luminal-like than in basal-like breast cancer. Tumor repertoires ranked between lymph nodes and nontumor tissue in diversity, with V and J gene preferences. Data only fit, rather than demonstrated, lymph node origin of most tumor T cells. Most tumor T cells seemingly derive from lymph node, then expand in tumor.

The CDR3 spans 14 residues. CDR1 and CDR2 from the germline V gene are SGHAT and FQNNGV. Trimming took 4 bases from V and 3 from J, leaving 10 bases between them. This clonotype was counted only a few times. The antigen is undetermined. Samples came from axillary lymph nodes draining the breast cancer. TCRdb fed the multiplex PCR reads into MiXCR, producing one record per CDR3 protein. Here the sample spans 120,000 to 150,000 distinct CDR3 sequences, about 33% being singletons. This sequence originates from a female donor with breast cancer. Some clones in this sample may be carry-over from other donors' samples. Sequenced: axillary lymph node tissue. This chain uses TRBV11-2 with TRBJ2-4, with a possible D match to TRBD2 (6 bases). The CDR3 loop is CASSSTGLKNIQYF. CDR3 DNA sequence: TGTGCCAGCAGCTCCACGGGACTCAAAAACATTCAGTACTTC.